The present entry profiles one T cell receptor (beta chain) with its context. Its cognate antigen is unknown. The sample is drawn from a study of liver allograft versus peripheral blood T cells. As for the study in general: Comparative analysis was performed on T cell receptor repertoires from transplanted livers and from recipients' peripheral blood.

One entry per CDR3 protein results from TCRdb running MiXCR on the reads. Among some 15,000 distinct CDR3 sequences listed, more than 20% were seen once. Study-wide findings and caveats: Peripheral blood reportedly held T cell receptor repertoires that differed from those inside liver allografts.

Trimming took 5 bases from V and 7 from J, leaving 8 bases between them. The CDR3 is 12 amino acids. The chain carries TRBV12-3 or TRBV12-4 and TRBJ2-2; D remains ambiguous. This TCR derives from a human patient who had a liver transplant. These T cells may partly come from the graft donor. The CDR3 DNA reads TGTGCCAGCAGTGGATCGGTCGGGGAGCTGTTTTTT. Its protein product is CASSGSVGELFF.